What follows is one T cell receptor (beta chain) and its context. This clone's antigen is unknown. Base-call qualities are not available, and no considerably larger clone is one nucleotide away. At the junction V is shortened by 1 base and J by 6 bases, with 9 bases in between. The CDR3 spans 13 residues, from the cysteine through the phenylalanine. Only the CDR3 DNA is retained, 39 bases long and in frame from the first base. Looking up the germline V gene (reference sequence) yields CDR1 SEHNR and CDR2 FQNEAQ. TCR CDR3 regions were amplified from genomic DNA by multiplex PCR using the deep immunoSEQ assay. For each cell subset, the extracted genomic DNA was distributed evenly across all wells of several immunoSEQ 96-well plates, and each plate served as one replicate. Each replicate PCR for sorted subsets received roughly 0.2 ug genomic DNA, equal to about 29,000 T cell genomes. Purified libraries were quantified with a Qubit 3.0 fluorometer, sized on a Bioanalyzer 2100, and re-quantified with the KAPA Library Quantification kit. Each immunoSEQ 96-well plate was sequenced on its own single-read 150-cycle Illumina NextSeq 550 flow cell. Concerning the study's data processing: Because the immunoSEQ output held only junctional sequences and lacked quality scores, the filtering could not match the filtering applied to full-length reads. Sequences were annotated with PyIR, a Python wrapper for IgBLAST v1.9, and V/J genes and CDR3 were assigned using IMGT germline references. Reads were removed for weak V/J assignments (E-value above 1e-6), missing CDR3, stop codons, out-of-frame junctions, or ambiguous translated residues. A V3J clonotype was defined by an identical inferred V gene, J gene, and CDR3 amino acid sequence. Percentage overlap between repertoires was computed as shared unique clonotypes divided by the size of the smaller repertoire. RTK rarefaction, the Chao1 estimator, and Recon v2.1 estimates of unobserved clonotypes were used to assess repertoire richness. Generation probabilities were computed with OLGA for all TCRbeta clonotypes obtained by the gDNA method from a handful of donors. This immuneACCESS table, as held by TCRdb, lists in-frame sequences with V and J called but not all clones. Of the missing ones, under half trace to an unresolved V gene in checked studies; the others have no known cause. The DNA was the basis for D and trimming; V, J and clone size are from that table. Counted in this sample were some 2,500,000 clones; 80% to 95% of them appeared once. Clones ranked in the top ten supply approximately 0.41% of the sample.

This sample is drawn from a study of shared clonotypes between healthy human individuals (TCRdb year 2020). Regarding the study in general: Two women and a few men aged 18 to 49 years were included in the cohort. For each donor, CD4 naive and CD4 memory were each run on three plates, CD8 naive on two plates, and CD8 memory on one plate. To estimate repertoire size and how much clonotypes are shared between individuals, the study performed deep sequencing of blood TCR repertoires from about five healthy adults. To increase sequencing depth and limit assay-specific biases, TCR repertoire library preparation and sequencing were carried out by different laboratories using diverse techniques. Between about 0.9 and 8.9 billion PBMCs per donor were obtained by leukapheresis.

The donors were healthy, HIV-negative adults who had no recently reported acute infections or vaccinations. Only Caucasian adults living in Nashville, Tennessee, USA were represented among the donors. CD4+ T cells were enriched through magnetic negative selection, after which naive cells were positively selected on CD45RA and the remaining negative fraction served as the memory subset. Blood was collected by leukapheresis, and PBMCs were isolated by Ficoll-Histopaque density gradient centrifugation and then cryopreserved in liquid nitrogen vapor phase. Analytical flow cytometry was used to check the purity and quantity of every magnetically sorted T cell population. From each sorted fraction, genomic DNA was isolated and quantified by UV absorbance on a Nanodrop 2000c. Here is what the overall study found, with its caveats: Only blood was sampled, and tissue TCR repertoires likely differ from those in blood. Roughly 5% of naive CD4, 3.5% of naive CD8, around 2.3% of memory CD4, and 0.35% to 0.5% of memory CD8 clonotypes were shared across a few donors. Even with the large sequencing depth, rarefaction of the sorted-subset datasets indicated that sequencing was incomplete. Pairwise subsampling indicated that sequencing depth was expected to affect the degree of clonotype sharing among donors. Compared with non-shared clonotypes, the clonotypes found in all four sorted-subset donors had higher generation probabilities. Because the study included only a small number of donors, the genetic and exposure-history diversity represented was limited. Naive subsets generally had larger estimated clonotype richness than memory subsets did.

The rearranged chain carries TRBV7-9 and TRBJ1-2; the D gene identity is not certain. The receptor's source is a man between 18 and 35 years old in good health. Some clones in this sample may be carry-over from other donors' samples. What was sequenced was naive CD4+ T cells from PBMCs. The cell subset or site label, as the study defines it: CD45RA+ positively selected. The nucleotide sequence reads TGTGCCAGCAGCTTAGAGAGGGTCGATGGCTACACCTTC. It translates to CASSLERVDGYTF.